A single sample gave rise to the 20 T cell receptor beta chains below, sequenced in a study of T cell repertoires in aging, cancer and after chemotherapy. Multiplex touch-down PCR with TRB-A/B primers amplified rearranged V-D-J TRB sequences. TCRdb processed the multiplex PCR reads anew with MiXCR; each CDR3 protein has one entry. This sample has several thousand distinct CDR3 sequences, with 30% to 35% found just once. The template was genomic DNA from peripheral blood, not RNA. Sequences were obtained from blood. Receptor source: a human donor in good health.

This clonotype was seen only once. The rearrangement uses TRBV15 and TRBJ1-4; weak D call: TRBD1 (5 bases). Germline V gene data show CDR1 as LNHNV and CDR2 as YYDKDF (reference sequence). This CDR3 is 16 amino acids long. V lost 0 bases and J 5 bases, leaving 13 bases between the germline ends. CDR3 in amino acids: CATSRDGGKNNEKLFF. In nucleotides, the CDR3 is TGTGCCACCAGCAGAGACGGGGGGAAAAACAATGAAAAACTGTTTTTT.

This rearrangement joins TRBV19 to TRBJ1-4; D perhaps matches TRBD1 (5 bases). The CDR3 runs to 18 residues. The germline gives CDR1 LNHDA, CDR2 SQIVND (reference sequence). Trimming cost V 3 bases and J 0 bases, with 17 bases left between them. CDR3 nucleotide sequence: TGTGCCAGTAGTATTTTCGGGCCGAGGGGCACAACTAATGAAAAACTGTTTTTT. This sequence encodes CASSIFGPRGTTNEKLFF.

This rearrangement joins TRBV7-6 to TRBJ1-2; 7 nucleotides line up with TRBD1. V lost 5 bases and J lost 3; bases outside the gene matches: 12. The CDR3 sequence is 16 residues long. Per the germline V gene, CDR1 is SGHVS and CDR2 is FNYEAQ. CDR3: CASSPSGGQDYYGYTF. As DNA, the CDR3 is TGTGCCAGCAGCCCATCAGGCGGACAGGACTACTATGGCTACACCTTC.

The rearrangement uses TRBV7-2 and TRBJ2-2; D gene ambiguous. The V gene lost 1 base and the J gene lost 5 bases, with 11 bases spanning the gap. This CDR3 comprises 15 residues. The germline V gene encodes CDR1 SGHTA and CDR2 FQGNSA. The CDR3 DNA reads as TGTGCCAGCAGCTTAGGAGTATACAGAACCGGGGAGCTGTTTTTT. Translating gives CASSLGVYRTGELFF. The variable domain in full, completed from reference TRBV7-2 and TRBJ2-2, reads GAGVSQSPSNKVTEKGKDVELRCDPISGHTALYWYRQSLGQGLEFLIYFQGNSAPDKSGLPSDRFSAERTGGSVSTLTIQRTQQEDSAVYLCASSLGVYRTGELFFGEGSRLTVL.

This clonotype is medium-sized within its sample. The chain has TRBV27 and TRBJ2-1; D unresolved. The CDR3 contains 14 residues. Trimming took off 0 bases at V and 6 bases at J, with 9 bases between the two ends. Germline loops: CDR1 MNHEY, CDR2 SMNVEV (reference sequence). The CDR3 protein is CASSLSPTSNEQFF. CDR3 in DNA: TGTGCCAGCAGTTTATCCCCCACGTCCAATGAGCAGTTCTTC.

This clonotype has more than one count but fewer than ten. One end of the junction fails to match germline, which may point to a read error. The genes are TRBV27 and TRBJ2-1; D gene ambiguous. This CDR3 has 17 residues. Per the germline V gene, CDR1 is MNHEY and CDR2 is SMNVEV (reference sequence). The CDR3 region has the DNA TGCGCCAGCAGCCAAGATCCCGCGACGAGCTCCTACAATGAGCAGTTCTTC. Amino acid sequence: CASSQDPATSSYNEQFF.

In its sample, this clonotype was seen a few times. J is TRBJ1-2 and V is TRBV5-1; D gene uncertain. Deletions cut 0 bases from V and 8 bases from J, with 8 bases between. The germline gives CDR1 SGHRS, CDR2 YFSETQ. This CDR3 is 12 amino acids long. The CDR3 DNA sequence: TGCGCCAGCAGCTTGGGGGCGCCGGGCTACACCTTC. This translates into CASSLGAPGYTF.

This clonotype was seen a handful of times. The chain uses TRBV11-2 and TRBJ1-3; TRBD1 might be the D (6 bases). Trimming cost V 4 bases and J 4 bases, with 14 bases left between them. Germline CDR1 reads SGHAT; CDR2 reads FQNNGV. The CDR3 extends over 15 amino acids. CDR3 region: CASSSPGALGNTIYF. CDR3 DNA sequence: TGTGCCAGCAGCTCTCCGGGGGCATTGGGAAACACCATATATTTT.

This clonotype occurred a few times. CDR3 sequence reads: CSAVRLAGLNNEQFF. In nucleotides, the CDR3 is TGCAGTGCGGTTAGACTAGCGGGACTGAACAATGAGCAGTTCTTC. The rearrangement uses TRBV20-1 and TRBJ2-1, with TRBD2 matching over 11 bases. Germline CDR1 and CDR2: DFQATT and SNEGSKA (reference sequence). This CDR3 comprises 15 residues. Trimming at V came to 6 bases and at J to 5 bases, leaving 9 bases not matched to a gene.

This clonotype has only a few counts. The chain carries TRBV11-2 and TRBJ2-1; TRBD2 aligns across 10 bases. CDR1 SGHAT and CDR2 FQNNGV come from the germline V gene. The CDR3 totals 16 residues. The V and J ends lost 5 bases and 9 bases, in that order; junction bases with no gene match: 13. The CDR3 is CASSRLVSGRFGEQFF. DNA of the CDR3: TGTGCCAGCAGCCGCCTAGTTAGCGGGAGGTTCGGTGAGCAGTTCTTC.

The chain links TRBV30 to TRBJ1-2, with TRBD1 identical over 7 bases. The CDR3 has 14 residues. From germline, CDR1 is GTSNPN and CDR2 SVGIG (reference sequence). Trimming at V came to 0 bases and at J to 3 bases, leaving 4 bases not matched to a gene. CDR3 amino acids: CAWSVKGAYYGYTF. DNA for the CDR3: TGTGCCTGGAGTGTAAAGGGGGCCTACTATGGCTACACCTTC.

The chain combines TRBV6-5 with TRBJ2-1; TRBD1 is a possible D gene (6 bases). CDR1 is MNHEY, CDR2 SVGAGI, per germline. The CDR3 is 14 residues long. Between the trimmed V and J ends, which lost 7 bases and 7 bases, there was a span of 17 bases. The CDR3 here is CASIQGQGSNEQFF. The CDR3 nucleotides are TGTGCCAGCATCCAGGGTCAGGGGTCTAATGAGCAGTTCTTC.

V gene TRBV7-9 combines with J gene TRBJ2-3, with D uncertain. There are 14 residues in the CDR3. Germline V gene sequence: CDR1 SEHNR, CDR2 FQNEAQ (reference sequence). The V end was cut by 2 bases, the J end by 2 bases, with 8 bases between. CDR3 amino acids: CASSLRRPTDTQYF. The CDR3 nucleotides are TGTGCCAGCAGCTTACGGCGGCCCACAGATACGCAGTATTTT.

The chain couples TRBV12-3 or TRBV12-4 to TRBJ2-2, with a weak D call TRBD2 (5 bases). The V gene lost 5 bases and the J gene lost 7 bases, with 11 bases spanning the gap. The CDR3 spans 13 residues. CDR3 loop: CASSRRGNGELFF. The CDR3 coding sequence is TGTGCCAGCAGTCGCCGGGGTAACGGGGAGCTGTTTTTT.

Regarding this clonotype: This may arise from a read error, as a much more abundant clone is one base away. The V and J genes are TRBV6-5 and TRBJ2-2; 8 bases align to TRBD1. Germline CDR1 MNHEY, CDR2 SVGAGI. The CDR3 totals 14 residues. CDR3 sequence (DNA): TGTGCCAGCAGTTACGCAGGGGGCACCGAGGAGCTGTTTTTT. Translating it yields CASSYAGGTEELFF.

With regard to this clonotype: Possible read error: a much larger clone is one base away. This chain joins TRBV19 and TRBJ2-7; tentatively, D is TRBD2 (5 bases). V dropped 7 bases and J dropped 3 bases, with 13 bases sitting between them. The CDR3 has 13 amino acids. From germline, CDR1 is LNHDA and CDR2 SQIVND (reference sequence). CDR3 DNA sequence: TGTGCCAGTATATGGACTGCGAACTACGAGCAGTACTTC. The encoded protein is CASIWTANYEQYF.

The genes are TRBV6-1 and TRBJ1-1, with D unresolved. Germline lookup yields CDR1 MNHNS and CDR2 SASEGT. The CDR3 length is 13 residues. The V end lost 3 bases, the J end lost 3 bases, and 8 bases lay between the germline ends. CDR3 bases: TGTGCCAGCAGTGAGGAGGAATACACTGAAGCTTTCTTT. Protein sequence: CASSEEEYTEAFF.

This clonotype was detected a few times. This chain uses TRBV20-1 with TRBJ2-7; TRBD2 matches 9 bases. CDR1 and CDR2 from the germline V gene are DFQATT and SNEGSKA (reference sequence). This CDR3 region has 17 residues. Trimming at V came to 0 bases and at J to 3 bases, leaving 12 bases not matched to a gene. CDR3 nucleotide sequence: TGCAGTGCTAGAGATCCGGGTGGGCTAGCGGGGCTCTACGAGCAGTACTTC. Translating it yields CSARDPGGLAGLYEQYF.

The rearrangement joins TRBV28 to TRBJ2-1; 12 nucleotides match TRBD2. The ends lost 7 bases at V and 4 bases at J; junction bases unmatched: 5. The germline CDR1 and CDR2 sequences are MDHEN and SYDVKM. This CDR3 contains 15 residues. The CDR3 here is CASTSGTSGYNEQFF. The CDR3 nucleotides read TGTGCCAGCACCTCGGGGACTAGCGGGTACAATGAGCAGTTCTTC.

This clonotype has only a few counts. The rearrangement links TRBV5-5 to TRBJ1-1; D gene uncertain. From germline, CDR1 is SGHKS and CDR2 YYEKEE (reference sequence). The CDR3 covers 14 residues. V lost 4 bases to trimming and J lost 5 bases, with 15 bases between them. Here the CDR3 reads CASSGGPRGTEAFF. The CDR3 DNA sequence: TGTGCCAGCAGCGGCGGCCCCCGAGGGACTGAAGCTTTCTTT.